What follows are 28 T cell receptor beta chains derived from one specimen sequenced in a study of T cell responses to AZD1222 COVID-19 vaccine. Measured with immunoSEQ multiplex PCR; TCRdb has only the in-frame clones, and not every one. The sample holds some 97,000 clones, around 90% seen once. This sample comprised peripheral blood, obtained on day 0 of AZD1222 vaccination. Receptor source: an adult in good health.

This clone showed up just a few times. The rearrangement uses TRBV7-2 and TRBJ2-2, with D possibly matching TRBD2 (6 bases). The CDR3 loop spans 16 amino acids. Germline CDR1 is SGHTA and CDR2 is FQGNSA. With 1 base removed from V and 3 bases from J, the gap between germline ends came to 12 bases. The CDR3 spells CASSLGPREYTGELFF. The CDR3 nucleotides read TGTGCCAGCAGCTTAGGCCCCCGGGAGTACACCGGGGAGCTGTTTTTT.

The chain uses TRBV19 and TRBJ1-1; D remains unclear. V lost 3 bases to trimming and J lost 2 bases, with 7 bases between them. This CDR3 is 13 amino acids long. CDR1 LNHDA and CDR2 SQIVND come from the germline V gene (reference sequence). CDR3 sequence reads: CASSIYRNTEAFF. CDR3 bases: TGTGCCAGTAGTATCTACCGCAACACTGAAGCTTTCTTT. The full variable domain, with the rest looked up from reference TRBV19 and TRBJ1-1, is DGGITQSPKYLFRKEGQNVTLSCEQNLNHDAMYWYRQDPGQGLRLIYYSQIVNDFQKGDIAEGYSVSREKKESFPLTVTSAQKNPTAFYLCASSIYRNTEAFFGQGTRLTVV.

The chain couples TRBV28 to TRBJ2-6, with D possibly TRBD1 on 6 matching bases. The CDR3 loop spans 15 amino acids. Germline lookup yields CDR1 MDHEN and CDR2 SYDVKM. The V end was cut by 8 bases, the J end by 9 bases, with 20 bases between. The CDR3 loop is CASSLGARWGNVLTF. The CDR3 DNA reads TGTGCCAGCTCCCTGGGGGCAAGGTGGGGCAACGTCCTGACTTTC.

The DNA for the CDR3 is TGTGCCAGCAGTCAACCTAGGGAGACCGGGGAGCTGTTTTTT. Encoded protein: CASSQPRETGELFF. The rearrangement uses TRBV25-1 and TRBJ2-2; the D gene is possibly TRBD2 (5 bases). Germline V gives CDR1 MGHDK, CDR2 SYGVNS. The CDR3 runs 14 residues. The germline V and J ends were trimmed by 5 bases and 5 bases, with 12 bases remaining between them.

The J gene is TRBJ2-7, the V gene TRBV19; D perhaps matches TRBD1 (6 bases). The V end was cut by 8 bases, the J end by 3 bases, with 14 bases between. Germline assignment: CDR1 LNHDA and CDR2 SQIVND (reference sequence). The CDR3 covers 13 residues. The CDR3 DNA is TGTGCCAGTCATTCAACAGGGAGCTACGAGCAGTACTTC. It translates to CASHSTGSYEQYF. Based on the CDR3 plus reference TRBV19 and TRBJ2-7, the full variable domain is DGGITQSPKYLFRKEGQNVTLSCEQNLNHDAMYWYRQDPGQGLRLIYYSQIVNDFQKGDIAEGYSVSREKKESFPLTVTSAQKNPTAFYLCASHSTGSYEQYFGPGTRLTVT.

The chain joins TRBV4-1 to TRBJ2-7; 9 bases are shared with TRBD1. Germline V gene sequence: CDR1 MGHRA, CDR2 YSYEKL. The junction had 8 bases not matched to a gene; V was cut back by 4 bases and J by 1 base. The CDR3 is made up of 16 amino acids. The DNA of the CDR3 is TGCGCCAGCAGCCTCCCCAGGACAGGGGAGTCCTACGAGCAGTACTTC. Residues: CASSLPRTGESYEQYF.

This clone was found once. CDR3 bases: TGTGCCAGCAGTGAACGCCAGGGCGTAGATACGCAGTATTTT. Translating gives CASSERQGVDTQYF. This chain joins TRBV2 and TRBJ2-3; D may be TRBD1 (5 bases). Germline assignment: CDR1 SNHLY and CDR2 FYNNEI. This CDR3 has 14 residues. V shed 2 bases and J shed 5 bases, with 11 bases lying between them. Together with reference TRBV2 and TRBJ2-3, the CDR3 gives the full variable domain: EPEVTQTPSHQVTQMGQEVILRCVPISNHLYFYWYRQILGQKVEFLVSFYNNEISEKSEIFDDQFSVERPDGSNFTLKIRSTKLEDSAMYFCASSERQGVDTQYFGPGTRLTVL.

The rearrangement joins TRBV6-6 to TRBJ1-2, with unresolved D. V was clipped by 5 bases and J by 1 base, with 11 bases between them. The CDR3 is made up of 14 amino acids. Germline V gene lookup returns CDR1 MNHNY and CDR2 SVGAGI (reference sequence). The CDR3: CASSAWTVNYGYTF. As DNA, the CDR3 is TGTGCCAGCAGTGCATGGACCGTTAACTATGGCTACACCTTC.

This clone was seen once. The V call is TRBV5-1, the J call TRBJ2-3, with 8 bases identical to TRBD2. Germline-derived CDR1 and CDR2 are SGHRS and YFSETQ. The CDR3 loop spans 16 amino acids. With V trimmed by 0 bases and J by 5 bases, 8 bases remained unmatched. The CDR3 is CASSLEGTSAVDTQYF. In DNA, the CDR3 is TGCGCCAGCAGCTTGGAGGGGACTAGTGCCGTAGATACGCAGTATTTT.

The chain carries TRBV6-5 and TRBJ2-5; D ambiguous. Trimming pared 8 bases from V and 5 bases from J, leaving 18 bases between. Germline CDR1 is MNHEY and CDR2 is SVGAGI. There are 14 residues in the CDR3. CDR3 sequence reads: CASRGNTGWETQYF. The CDR3 DNA sequence: TGTGCCAGCCGAGGCAACACTGGCTGGGAGACCCAGTACTTC.

This clone was observed a single time. This chain joins TRBV7-3 and TRBJ2-1; no clear D. The CDR3 is 12 amino acids. The V gene lost 4 bases and the J gene lost 8 bases, with 9 bases spanning the gap. CDR1 and CDR2 from the germline V gene are SGHTA and FQGTGA. The CDR3 bases are TGTGCCAGCAGCTCATCGAGCCATGAGCAGTTCTTC. It specifies CASSSSSHEQFF.

The chain combines TRBV19 with TRBJ2-7, with a possible D match to TRBD1 (6 bases). The germline CDR1 and CDR2 sequences are LNHDA and SQIVND (reference sequence). Between the trimmed V and J ends, which lost 8 bases and 3 bases, there was a span of 17 bases. The CDR3 has 14 residues. The chain's CDR3 is CASGKRGKDYEQYF. The CDR3 DNA follows: TGTGCCAGTGGGAAAAGGGGGAAAGACTACGAGCAGTACTTC.

This CDR3 is CASSQDRTGGRRNIQYF. CDR3 sequence (DNA): TGCGCCAGCAGCCAAGATCGGACGGGAGGGCGGAGAAACATTCAGTACTTC. The rearrangement uses TRBV4-1 and TRBJ2-4; TRBD2 matches 8 bases. The V gene end was trimmed by 0 bases and the J gene end by 6 bases; junction bases not matched to a gene: 10. Per the germline V gene, CDR1 is MGHRA and CDR2 is YSYEKL. CDR3 size: 17 residues.

The V call is TRBV19, the J call TRBJ2-7, with TRBD1 identical over 10 bases. Trimming removed 5 bases from V and 2 bases from J; junction bases left unmatched: 12. This CDR3 is built from 17 residues. Germline CDR1 LNHDA, CDR2 SQIVND (reference sequence). The CDR3 is CASSVGGTGQGTYEQYF. The CDR3 DNA follows: TGTGCCAGTAGTGTGGGGGGAACGGGACAGGGGACCTACGAGCAGTACTTC.

DNA for the CDR3: TGTGCCACCAGCAACGGACAAACAGGGAACTATGGCTACACCTTC. Amino acid sequence: CATSNGQTGNYGYTF. This chain links TRBV15 with TRBJ1-2, with TRBD1 as a possible D gene (6 bases). In germline, CDR1 is LNHNV, CDR2 YYDKDF (reference sequence). The CDR3 covers 15 residues. Trimming cost V 4 bases and J 2 bases, with 14 bases left between them.

Of note for this clone: A read error may account for a junction end that differs from germline. The chain employs TRBV7-7 and TRBJ2-1; TRBD2 matches 7 bases. CDR3 length: 19 amino acids. Germline V gene sequence: CDR1 SSHAT, CDR2 FNYEAQ (reference sequence). CDR3 in DNA: TGTGCTAGCAGCTTAGCGAAGGAACTAGCGACCCTCAGACGCAATGAGCAGTTCTTC. This sequence encodes CASSLAKELATLRRNEQFF. The full variable domain, with the rest looked up from reference TRBV7-7 and TRBJ2-1, is GAGVSQSPRYKVTKRGQDVTLRCDPISSHATLYWYQQALGQGPEFLTYFNYEAQPDKSGLPSDRFSAERPEGSISTLTIQRTEQRDSAMYRCASSLAKELATLRRNEQFFGPGTRLTVL.

The J gene is TRBJ2-5, the V gene TRBV7-9, with 7 nucleotides matching TRBD2. CDR1 SEHNR and CDR2 FQNEAQ come from the germline V gene (reference sequence). V trimming: 2 bases; J trimming: 0 bases; junction bases outside the gene matches: 9. This CDR3 is 17 amino acids long. CDR3 residues: CASSLQLAVEDQETQYF. The CDR3 DNA reads TGTGCCAGCAGCTTACAGCTAGCGGTGGAGGACCAAGAGACCCAGTACTTC.

The V and J genes are TRBV19 and TRBJ1-4, with D possibly TRBD1 on 5 matching bases. The CDR3 sequence is 13 residues long. Trimming took 7 bases from V and 2 from J, leaving 8 bases between them. Germline CDR1 is LNHDA and CDR2 is SQIVND (reference sequence). The chain's CDR3 is CASNWGTNEKLFF. Here the CDR3 DNA reads TGTGCCAGTAATTGGGGGACTAATGAAAAACTGTTTTTT.

The CDR3 here is CASSGDFPYNEQFF. In nucleotides, the CDR3 is TGTGCCAGCAGTGGTGACTTTCCATACAATGAGCAGTTCTTC. V gene TRBV6-2 or TRBV6-3 combines with J gene TRBJ2-1; D call uncertain. CDR3 length equals 14 residues. Germline V lookup: CDR1 MNHEY, CDR2 SVGEGT. V lost 5 bases and J lost 4, with 12 bases in between.

This chain links TRBV30 with TRBJ2-7; D is uncertain. Germline V CDR1 and CDR2: GTSNPN, SVGIG (reference sequence). The ends were cut back, 0 bases at V and 2 bases at J, with 8 bases in the middle. The CDR3 contains 13 residues. The CDR3 DNA is TGTGCCTGGAGTGTCGGCGATACCTACGAGCAGTACTTC. It is translated as CAWSVGDTYEQYF.

A single count supports this clone. The gene calls are TRBV28 and TRBJ1-1; D is unresolved. This CDR3 spans 13 amino acids. The germline gives CDR1 MDHEN, CDR2 SYDVKM. V was pared by 5 bases and J by 2 bases, with 9 bases between. The CDR3 is CASSAGFNTEAFF. CDR3 in DNA: TGTGCCAGCAGTGCGGGGTTTAACACTGAAGCTTTCTTT.

This sequence joins TRBV7-6 and TRBJ1-1; D perhaps matches TRBD1 (6 bases). With 0 bases removed from V and 8 bases from J, the gap between germline ends came to 10 bases. CDR1 and CDR2 (germline): SGHVS, FNYEAQ. The CDR3 extends over 13 amino acids. The CDR3 protein is CASSLAPGAEAFF. Written as DNA, the CDR3 is TGTGCCAGCAGCTTAGCGCCAGGGGCAGAAGCTTTCTTT.

This rearrangement joins TRBV7-9 to TRBJ2-1; unclear D gene. The V end lost 5 bases, the J end lost 4 bases, and 6 bases lay between the germline ends. The CDR3 spans 12 residues. Germline V gene sequence: CDR1 SEHNR, CDR2 FQNEAQ (reference sequence). CDR3 region: CASSTWYNEQFF. CDR3 DNA sequence: TGTGCCAGCAGCACCTGGTACAATGAGCAGTTCTTC.

This chain joins TRBV4-3 and TRBJ2-1; 7 bases line up with TRBD2. With 5 bases clipped from V and 8 bases from J, the junction kept 6 bases outside the gene matches. This CDR3 is 13 amino acids long. Germline CDR1 is LGHNA and CDR2 is YSLEER. The CDR3 bases are TGCGCCAGCAGCGCGACTAGCAAGGATGAGCAGTTCTTC. The encoded protein is CASSATSKDEQFF.

The chain couples TRBV4-2 to TRBJ2-1; TRBD2 matches at 8 bases. The CDR3 spans 16 residues. V dropped 1 base and J dropped 10; count of bases not matched to a gene: 12. The germline V gene has CDR1 LGHNA and CDR2 YNFKEQ. CDR3 protein: CASSQGVGRAQGEQFF. The CDR3 DNA is TGTGCCAGCAGCCAAGGGGTCGGGAGGGCTCAAGGCGAGCAGTTCTTC.

The rearrangement joins TRBV7-8 to TRBJ2-1; a possible D gene is TRBD2 (6 bases). Germline-derived CDR1 and CDR2 are SGHVS and FQNEAQ. Trimming pared 8 bases from V and 5 bases from J, leaving 19 bases between. The CDR3 consists of 15 residues. Written as DNA, the CDR3 is TGTGCCAGCGGGGCGGGACCTACACCAGACAATGAGCAGTTCTTC. Translation: CASGAGPTPDNEQFF.

This clone was seen just once. The chain is built from TRBV29-1 and TRBJ2-5; no clear D. Germline assignment: CDR1 SQVTM and CDR2 ANQGSEA. Trimming cost V 5 bases and J 11 bases, with 24 bases left between them. The CDR3 totals 14 residues. DNA for the CDR3: TGCAGCGTTTCAGAGAGAGACCCAGTACTTGGTCAGTACTTC. As protein: CSVSERDPVLGQYF.

The rearrangement joins TRBV14 to TRBJ2-7; TRBD1 agrees at 7 bases. Germline values: CDR1 SGHDN, CDR2 FVKESK. The CDR3 consists of 17 residues. Trimming removed 5 bases from V and 2 bases from J; junction bases left unmatched: 15. The CDR3 region has the DNA TGTGCCAGCAGCGCATTGGGTAAAGGGGGCCTCACCTACGAGCAGTACTTC. Protein product: CASSALGKGGLTYEQYF.